These 16 T cell receptor beta chains share one sample of origin, sequenced in a study of blood T cell repertoires in COVID-19. Some clones are missing from TCRdb's copy, which holds only in-frame ones; the method was immunoSEQ multiplex PCR. The data contain tens of thousands of clones, roughly 73% of them seen just once; the ten biggest clones take up around 59%. Sequencing used peripheral blood. The source is a man older than 75 with acute or convalescent COVID-19.

V is TRBV5-1 and J is TRBJ2-1; 14 nucleotides agree with TRBD2. Germline CDR1 reads SGHRS; CDR2 reads YFSETQ. The length of the CDR3 is 15 residues. V lost 6 bases to trimming and J lost 9 bases; unmatched junction nucleotides: 8. The CDR3 protein is CASTRTSGRNGEQFF. CDR3 nucleotide sequence: TGCGCCAGCACACGGACTAGCGGGAGGAATGGTGAGCAGTTCTTC. Looking up the rest from reference TRBV5-1 and TRBJ2-1 gives the full variable domain: KAGVTQTPRYLIKTRGQQVTLSCSPISGHRSVSWYQQTPGQGLQFLFEYFSETQRNKGNFPGRFSGRQFSNSRSEMNVSTLELGDSALYLCASTRTSGRNGEQFFGPGTRLTVL.

This chain uses TRBV28 with TRBJ1-2; D might be TRBD1 (6 bases). This CDR3 has 16 amino acids. Germline assignment: CDR1 MDHEN and CDR2 SYDVKM. The V gene lost 5 bases and the J gene lost 7 bases, with 23 bases spanning the gap. The CDR3 DNA is TGTGCCAGCAGTCCCCCCATAGGCGGGGGGGCGGGTGGCTACACCTTC. It codes for CASSPPIGGGAGGYTF.

The V and J genes are TRBV28 and TRBJ1-1, with TRBD1 as a possible D gene (6 bases). V was trimmed by 5 bases and J by 0 bases, leaving 10 bases between them. Germline CDR1 and CDR2: MDHEN and SYDVKM. This CDR3 contains 14 residues. CDR3 sequence: CASSPGQMNTEAFF. In DNA, the CDR3 is TGTGCCAGCAGTCCCGGACAGATGAACACTGAAGCTTTCTTT.

CDR3 DNA sequence: TGTGCCAGCAGCTTAGCGGTGACAGGGAAACGGAATGAGCAGTTCTTC. It yields the protein CASSLAVTGKRNEQFF. V usage is TRBV7-9 and J usage is TRBJ2-1, with 7 bases aligning to TRBD1. CDR3 size: 16 residues. In germline, CDR1 is SEHNR, CDR2 FQNEAQ (reference sequence). J was trimmed by 7 bases and V by 0 bases; bases with no gene match: 9.

The V call is TRBV4-1, the J call TRBJ1-2; D uncertain. The CDR3 extends over 14 amino acids. Germline CDR1 MGHRA, CDR2 YSYEKL. Between the trimmed V and J ends, which lost 1 base and 6 bases, there was a span of 12 bases. In DNA form, the CDR3 reads TGCGCCAGCAGCCAAGGGGGATCGGGGAATGGCTACACCTTC. Residues: CASSQGGSGNGYTF.

The gene calls are TRBV5-8 and TRBJ2-7; 8 bases are shared with TRBD1. Germline lookup yields CDR1 SGHTS and CDR2 YDEGEE. Trimming took 3 bases from V and 7 from J; bases not matched to a gene: 6. This CDR3 region has 13 residues. The CDR3 bases are TGTGCCAGCAGCTACGGACAGGGTGGAGAGCAGTACTTC. This gives the protein CASSYGQGGEQYF.

CDR3 nucleotides: TGCGCCAGCAGCTTGGGACAGCAAGGGCCCACAGATACGCAGTATTTT. It is translated as CASSLGQQGPTDTQYF. This chain joins TRBV5-1 and TRBJ2-3, with D possibly being TRBD1 (5 bases). V lost 0 bases to trimming and J lost 2 bases, with 13 bases between them. Per the germline V gene, CDR1 is SGHRS and CDR2 is YFSETQ. The CDR3 length is 16 residues.

This clone was counted a few times. V and J are TRBV6-5 and TRBJ1-1; 8 nucleotides align to TRBD1. From germline, CDR1 is MNHEY and CDR2 SVGAGI. The V gene end was trimmed by 6 bases and the J gene end by 3 bases; junction bases not matched to a gene: 9. This CDR3 is built from 15 residues. The DNA of the CDR3 is TGTGCCAGCAGAACAGGGGGGTATAGAGACACTGAAGCTTTCTTT. Translation: CASRTGGYRDTEAFF.

V and J are TRBV29-1 and TRBJ2-1, with 13 bases identical to TRBD2. The CDR3 consists of 13 residues. V shed 7 bases and J 6 bases; nucleotides not matched to a gene: 3. Germline values: CDR1 SQVTM, CDR2 ANQGSEA. CDR3 sequence reads: CSGGTSGTNEQFF. CDR3 bases: TGCAGCGGGGGGACTAGCGGGACCAATGAGCAGTTCTTC.

This rearrangement joins TRBV7-6 to TRBJ1-6, with 9 bases lining up with TRBD1. J gave up 8 bases and V 3 bases, and 5 bases lay outside the gene matches. This CDR3 is built from 15 residues. Germline V CDR1 and CDR2: SGHVS, FNYEAQ. CDR3 amino acids: CASSLTGGDDSPLHF. The CDR3 DNA reads TGTGCCAGCAGCTTGACAGGGGGGGACGATTCACCCCTCCACTTT.

The chain recombines TRBV29-1 with TRBJ2-7, with D unresolved. This CDR3 is 12 amino acids long. Trimming removed 5 bases at V and 0 bases at J, with 8 bases between. CDR1 is SQVTM, CDR2 ANQGSEA, per germline. CDR3 loop: CSVRQASYEQYF. The DNA for the CDR3 is TGCAGCGTTCGACAAGCCTCCTACGAGCAGTACTTC.

The chain is built from TRBV18 and TRBJ2-3, with 10 nucleotides matching TRBD1. Germline V lookup: CDR1 KGHSH, CDR2 LQKENI. Trimming removed 4 bases from V and 3 bases from J; junction bases left unmatched: 1. The CDR3 runs 14 residues. The CDR3 here is CASSRTGGTDTQYF. As DNA, the CDR3 is TGTGCCAGCTCACGGACAGGGGGAACAGATACGCAGTATTTT.

The chain recombines TRBV28 with TRBJ2-1, with D perhaps TRBD2 (6 bases). Germline CDR1 and CDR2: MDHEN and SYDVKM. V was shortened by 5 bases and J by 1 base, with 12 bases between the two germline ends. This CDR3 contains 15 residues. The CDR3 here is CASSKAGTSYNEQFF. The CDR3 DNA reads as TGTGCCAGCAGTAAGGCCGGGACTTCCTACAATGAGCAGTTCTTC.

This rearrangement joins TRBV6-5 to TRBJ1-4, with TRBD1 matching over 7 bases. The CDR3 length is 15 residues. CDR1 MNHEY and CDR2 SVGAGI come from the germline V gene. J was trimmed by 0 bases and V by 6 bases; bases with no gene match: 4. In nucleotides, the CDR3 is TGTGCCAGCAGCCTCGACAGGGCAACTAATGAAAAACTGTTTTTT. Amino acids: CASSLDRATNEKLFF.

The CDR3 coding sequence is TGTGCCAGCAGCCCCGAACGGAGAGAAGAGACCCAGTACTTC. It encodes CASSPERREETQYF. The chain couples TRBV3-1 (or the pseudogene TRBV3-2) to TRBJ2-5; the D is unclear. The V gene lost 4 bases and the J gene lost 3 bases, with 12 bases spanning the gap. Germline loops: CDR1 LGHDT, CDR2 YNNKEL (reference sequence). The CDR3 totals 14 residues.

This chain uses TRBV19 with TRBJ2-2, with D possibly matching TRBD2 (6 bases). The V gene lost 5 bases and the J gene lost 2 bases, with 18 bases spanning the gap. The CDR3 loop spans 17 amino acids. The germline V gene has CDR1 LNHDA and CDR2 SQIVND (reference sequence). The DNA for the CDR3 is TGTGCCAGTAGTCTGGCCCGGACTACCTTCAACACCGGGGAGCTGTTTTTT. It specifies CASSLARTTFNTGELFF.